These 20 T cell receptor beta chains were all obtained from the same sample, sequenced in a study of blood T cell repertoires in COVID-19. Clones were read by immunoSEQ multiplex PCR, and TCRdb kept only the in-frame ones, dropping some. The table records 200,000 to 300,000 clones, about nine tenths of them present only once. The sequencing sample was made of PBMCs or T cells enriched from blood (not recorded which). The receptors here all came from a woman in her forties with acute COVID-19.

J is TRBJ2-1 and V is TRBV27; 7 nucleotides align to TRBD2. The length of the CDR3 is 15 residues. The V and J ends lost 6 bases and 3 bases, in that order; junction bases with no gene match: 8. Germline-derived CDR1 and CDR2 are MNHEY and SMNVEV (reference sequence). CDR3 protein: CASRPRDYHYNEQFF. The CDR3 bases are TGTGCCAGCAGACCCCGGGACTACCACTACAATGAGCAGTTCTTC.

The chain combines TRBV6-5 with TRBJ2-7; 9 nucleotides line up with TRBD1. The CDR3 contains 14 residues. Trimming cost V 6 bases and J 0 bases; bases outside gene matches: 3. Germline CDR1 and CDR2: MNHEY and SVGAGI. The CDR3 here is CASRQGASSYEQYF. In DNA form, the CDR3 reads TGTGCCAGCAGACAGGGGGCATCCTCCTACGAGCAGTACTTC.

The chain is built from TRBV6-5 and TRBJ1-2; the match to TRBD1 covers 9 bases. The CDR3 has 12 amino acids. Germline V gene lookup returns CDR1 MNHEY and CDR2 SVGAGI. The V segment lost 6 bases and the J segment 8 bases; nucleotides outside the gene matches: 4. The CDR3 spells CASRTGGTGYTF. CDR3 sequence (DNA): TGTGCCAGCAGAACAGGGGGCACCGGCTACACCTTC.

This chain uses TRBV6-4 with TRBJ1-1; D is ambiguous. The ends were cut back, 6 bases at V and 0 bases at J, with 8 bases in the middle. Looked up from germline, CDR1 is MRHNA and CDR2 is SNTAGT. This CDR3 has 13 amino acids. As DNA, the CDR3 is TGTGCCAGCAGCGTACAACTGAACACTGAAGCTTTCTTT. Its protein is CASSVQLNTEAFF.

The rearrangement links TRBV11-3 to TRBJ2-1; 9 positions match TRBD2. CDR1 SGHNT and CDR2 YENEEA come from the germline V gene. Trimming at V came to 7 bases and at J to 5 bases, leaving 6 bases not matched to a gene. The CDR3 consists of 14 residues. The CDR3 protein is CASTTGLANNEQFF. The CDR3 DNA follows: TGTGCCAGCACCACGGGACTAGCAAACAATGAGCAGTTCTTC.

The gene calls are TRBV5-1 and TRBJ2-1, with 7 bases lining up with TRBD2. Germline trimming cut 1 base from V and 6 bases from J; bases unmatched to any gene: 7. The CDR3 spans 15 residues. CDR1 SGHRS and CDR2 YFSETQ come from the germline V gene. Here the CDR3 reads CASSLFPGEGNEQFF. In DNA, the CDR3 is TGCGCCAGCAGCTTGTTTCCCGGGGAGGGCAATGAGCAGTTCTTC.

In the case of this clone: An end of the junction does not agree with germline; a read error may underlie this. The CDR3 spells CASSLGDRSYSTGELFF. The DNA of the CDR3 is TGCGCCAGCAGTTTGGGGGACAGATCCTATTCCACCGGGGAGCTGTTTTTT. This rearrangement joins TRBV5-1 to TRBJ2-2; 7 bases are a match to TRBD1. The CDR3 is 17 amino acids. Germline V gene sequence: CDR1 SGHRS, CDR2 YFSETQ.

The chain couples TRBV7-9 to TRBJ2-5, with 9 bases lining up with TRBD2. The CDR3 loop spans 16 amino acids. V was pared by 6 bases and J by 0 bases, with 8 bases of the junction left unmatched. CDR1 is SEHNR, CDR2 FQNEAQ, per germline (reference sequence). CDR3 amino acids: CASSPGTSTYQETQYF. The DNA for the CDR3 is TGTGCCAGCAGTCCCGGGACTAGCACCTACCAAGAGACCCAGTACTTC. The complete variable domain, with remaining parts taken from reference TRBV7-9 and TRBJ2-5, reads DTGVSQNPRHKITKRGQNVTFRCDPISEHNRLYWYRQTLGQGPEFLTYFQNEAQLEKSRLLSDRFSAERPKGSFSTLEIQRTEQGDSAMYLCASSPGTSTYQETQYFGPGTRLLVL.

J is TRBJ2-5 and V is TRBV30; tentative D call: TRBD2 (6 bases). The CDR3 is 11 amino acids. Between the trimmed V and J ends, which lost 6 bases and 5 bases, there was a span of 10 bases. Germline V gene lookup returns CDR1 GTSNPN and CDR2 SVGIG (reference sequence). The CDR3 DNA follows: TGTGCCTGTTTGGGGGGTGAGACCCAGTACTTC. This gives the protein CACLGGETQYF. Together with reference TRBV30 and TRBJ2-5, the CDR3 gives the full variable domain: SQTIHQWPATLVQPVGSPLSLECTVEGTSNPNLYWYRQAAGRGLQLLFYSVGIGQISSEVPQNLSASRPQDRQFILSSKKLLLSDSGFYLCACLGGETQYFGPGTRLLVL.

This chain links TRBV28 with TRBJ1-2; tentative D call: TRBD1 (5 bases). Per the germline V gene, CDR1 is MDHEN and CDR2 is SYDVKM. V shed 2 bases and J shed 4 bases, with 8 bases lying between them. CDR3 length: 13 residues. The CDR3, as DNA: TGTGCCAGCAGTTTAGCCAGGGTCTATGGCTACACCTTC. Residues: CASSLARVYGYTF.

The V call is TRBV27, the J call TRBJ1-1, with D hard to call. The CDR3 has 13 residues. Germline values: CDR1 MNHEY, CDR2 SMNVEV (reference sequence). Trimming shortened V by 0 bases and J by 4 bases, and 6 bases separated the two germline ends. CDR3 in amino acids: CASSLSIITEAFF. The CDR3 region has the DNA TGTGCCAGCAGTTTATCCATCATCACTGAAGCTTTCTTT.

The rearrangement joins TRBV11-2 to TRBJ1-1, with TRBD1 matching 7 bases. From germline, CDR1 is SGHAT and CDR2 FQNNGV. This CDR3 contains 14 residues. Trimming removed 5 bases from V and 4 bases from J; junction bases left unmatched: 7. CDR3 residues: CASSLPGGTTEAFF. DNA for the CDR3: TGTGCCAGCAGCCTCCCAGGGGGAACCACTGAAGCTTTCTTT.

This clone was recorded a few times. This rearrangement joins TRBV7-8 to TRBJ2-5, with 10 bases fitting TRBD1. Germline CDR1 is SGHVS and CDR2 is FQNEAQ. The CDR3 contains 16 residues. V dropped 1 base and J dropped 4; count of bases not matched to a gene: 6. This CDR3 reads CASSLGDRGGGETQYF. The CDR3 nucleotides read TGTGCCAGCAGCTTAGGGGACAGGGGAGGAGGAGAGACCCAGTACTTC.

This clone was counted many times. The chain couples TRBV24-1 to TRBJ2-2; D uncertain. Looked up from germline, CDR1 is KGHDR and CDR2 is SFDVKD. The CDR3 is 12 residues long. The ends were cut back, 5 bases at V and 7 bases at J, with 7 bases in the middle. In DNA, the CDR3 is TGTGCCACCAGTGCCCTGTTCGGGGAGCTGTTTTTT. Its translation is CATSALFGELFF.

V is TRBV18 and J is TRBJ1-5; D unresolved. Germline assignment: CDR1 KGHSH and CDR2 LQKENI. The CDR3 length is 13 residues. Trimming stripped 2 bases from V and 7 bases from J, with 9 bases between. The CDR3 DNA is TGTGCCAGCTCACCAGACGAGGCACAGCCCCAGCATTTT. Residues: CASSPDEAQPQHF.

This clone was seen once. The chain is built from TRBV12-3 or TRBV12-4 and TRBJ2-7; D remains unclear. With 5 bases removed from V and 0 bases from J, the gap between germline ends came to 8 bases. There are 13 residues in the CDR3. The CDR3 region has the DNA TGTGCCAGCAGTCCCGGTCTCTCCTACGAGCAGTACGTC. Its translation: CASSPGLSYEQYV.

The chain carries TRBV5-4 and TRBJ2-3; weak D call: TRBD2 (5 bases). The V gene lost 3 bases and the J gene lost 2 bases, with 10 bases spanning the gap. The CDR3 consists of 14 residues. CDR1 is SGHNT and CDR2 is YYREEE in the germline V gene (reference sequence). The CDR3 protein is CASSSERYTDTQYF. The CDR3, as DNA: TGTGCCAGCAGCTCCGAGCGGTACACAGATACGCAGTATTTT.

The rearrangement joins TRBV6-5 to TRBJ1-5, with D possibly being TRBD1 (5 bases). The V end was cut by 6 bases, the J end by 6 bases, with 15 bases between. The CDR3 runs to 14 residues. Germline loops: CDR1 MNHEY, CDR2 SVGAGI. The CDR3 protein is CASSSGGTGQPQHF. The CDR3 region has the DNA TGTGCCAGCAGCAGTGGGGGGACGGGTCAGCCCCAGCATTTT.

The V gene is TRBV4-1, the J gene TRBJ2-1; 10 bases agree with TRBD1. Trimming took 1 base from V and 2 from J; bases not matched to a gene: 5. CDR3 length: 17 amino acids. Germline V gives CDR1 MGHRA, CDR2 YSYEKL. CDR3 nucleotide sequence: TGCGCCAGCAGCCAAGGGCAAGGACAGGGGGCCTACAATGAGCAGTTCTTC. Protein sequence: CASSQGQGQGAYNEQFF.

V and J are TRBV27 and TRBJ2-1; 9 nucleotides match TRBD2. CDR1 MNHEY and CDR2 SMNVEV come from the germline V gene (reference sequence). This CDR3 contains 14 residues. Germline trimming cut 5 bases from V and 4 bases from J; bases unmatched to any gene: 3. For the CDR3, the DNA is TGTGCCAGCAGTCCGGGACTAGCATACAATGAGCAGTTCTTC. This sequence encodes CASSPGLAYNEQFF.